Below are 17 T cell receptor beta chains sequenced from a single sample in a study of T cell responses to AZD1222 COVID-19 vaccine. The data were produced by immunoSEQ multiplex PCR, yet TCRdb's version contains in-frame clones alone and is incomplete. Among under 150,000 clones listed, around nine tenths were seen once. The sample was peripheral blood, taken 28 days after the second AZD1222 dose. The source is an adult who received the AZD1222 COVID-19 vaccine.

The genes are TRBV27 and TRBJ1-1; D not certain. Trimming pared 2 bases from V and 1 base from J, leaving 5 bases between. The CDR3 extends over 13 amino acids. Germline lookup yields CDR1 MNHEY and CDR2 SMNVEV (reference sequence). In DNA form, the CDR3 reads TGTGCCAGCAGTTTAACCGGGAACACTGAAGCTTTCTTT. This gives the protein CASSLTGNTEAFF.

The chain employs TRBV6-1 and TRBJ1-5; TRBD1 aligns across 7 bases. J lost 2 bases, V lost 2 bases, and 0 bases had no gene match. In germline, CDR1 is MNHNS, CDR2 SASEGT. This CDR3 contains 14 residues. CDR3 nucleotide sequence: TGTGCCAGCAGTGAAACAGGGGGCAATCAGCCCCAGCATTTT. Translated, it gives CASSETGGNQPQHF.

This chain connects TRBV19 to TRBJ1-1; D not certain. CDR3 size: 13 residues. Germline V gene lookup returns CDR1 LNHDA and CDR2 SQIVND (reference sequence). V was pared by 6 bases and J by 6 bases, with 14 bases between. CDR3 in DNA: TGTGCCAGTAGGCCCATCGAGGTCGCTGAAGCTTTCTTT. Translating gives CASRPIEVAEAFF.

DNA of the CDR3: TGCGCCAGCAGCCCGGGACGGCTAAACACCGGGGAGCTGTTTTTT. Translating gives CASSPGRLNTGELFF. V usage is TRBV5-1 and J usage is TRBJ2-2; D could derive from TRBD1 or TRBD2 (5 bases each). The CDR3 has 15 residues. From germline, CDR1 is SGHRS and CDR2 YFSETQ. V dropped 4 bases and J dropped 2 bases, with 12 bases sitting between them.

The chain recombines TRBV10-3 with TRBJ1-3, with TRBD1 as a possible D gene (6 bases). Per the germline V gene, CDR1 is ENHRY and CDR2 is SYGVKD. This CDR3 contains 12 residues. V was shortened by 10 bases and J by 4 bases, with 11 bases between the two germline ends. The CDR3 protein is CATGTRGNTIYF. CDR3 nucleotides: TGTGCCACAGGGACAAGGGGAAACACCATATATTTT.

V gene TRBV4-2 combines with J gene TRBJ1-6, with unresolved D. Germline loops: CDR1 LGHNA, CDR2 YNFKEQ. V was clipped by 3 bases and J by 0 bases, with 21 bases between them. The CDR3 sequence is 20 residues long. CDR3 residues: CASSHPRLRSHRSYNSPLHF. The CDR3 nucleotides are TGTGCCAGCAGCCACCCTAGACTAAGATCGCACCGCTCCTATAATTCACCCCTCCACTTT.

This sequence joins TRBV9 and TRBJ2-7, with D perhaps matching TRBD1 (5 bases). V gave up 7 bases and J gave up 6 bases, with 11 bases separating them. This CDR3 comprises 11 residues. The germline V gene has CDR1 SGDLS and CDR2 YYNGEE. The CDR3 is CASGQGAEQYF. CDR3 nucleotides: TGTGCCAGCGGACAAGGGGCCGAGCAGTACTTC.

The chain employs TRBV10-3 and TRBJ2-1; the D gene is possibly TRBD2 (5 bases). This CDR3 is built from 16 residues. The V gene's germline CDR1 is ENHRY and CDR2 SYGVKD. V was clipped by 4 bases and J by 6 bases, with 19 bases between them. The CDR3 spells CAISVGVGLAINEQFF. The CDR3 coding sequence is TGTGCCATCAGTGTCGGGGTAGGTCTAGCCATCAATGAGCAGTTCTTC.

Written as DNA, the CDR3 is TGTGCCAGCAGGGTCGGACAGGGAGGTGGCTACACCTTC. Its translation is CASRVGQGGGYTF. This chain uses TRBV28 with TRBJ1-2; 8 nucleotides line up with TRBD1. The CDR3 sequence is 13 residues long. Looked up from germline, CDR1 is MDHEN and CDR2 is SYDVKM. The V and J ends lost 6 bases and 7 bases, in that order; junction bases with no gene match: 7.

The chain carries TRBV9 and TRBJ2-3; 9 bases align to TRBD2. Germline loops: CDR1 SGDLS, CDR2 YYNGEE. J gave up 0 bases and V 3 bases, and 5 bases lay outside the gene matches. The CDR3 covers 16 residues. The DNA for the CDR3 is TGTGCCAGCAGCGGCGCGACTAGCGGAAGCACAGATACGCAGTATTTT. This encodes CASSGATSGSTDTQYF.

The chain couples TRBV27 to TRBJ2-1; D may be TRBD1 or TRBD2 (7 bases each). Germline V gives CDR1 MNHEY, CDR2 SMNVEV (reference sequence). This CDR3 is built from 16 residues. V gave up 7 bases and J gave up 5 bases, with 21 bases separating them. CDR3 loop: CASNQGGGRYNNEQFF. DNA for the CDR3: TGTGCCAGCAACCAGGGGGGGGGAAGGTATAACAATGAGCAGTTCTTC.

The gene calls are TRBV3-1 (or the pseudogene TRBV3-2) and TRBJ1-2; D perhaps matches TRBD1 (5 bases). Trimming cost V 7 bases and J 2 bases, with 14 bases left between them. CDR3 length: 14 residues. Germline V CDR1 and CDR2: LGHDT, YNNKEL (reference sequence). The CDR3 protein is CASTGHSGNYGYTF. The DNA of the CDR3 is TGTGCCAGCACAGGGCACAGCGGAAACTATGGCTACACCTTC.

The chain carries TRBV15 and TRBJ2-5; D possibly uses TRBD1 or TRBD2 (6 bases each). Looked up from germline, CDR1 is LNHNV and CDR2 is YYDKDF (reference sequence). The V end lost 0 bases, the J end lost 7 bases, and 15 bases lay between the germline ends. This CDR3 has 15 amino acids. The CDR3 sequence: CATSRDGIGGGTQYF. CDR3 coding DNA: TGTGCCACCAGCAGAGATGGGATAGGGGGAGGGACCCAGTACTTC.

The CDR3, as DNA: TGTGCGGTGATCGGGGGAGAAGCTTTCTTT. Protein: CAVIGGEAFF. This rearrangement joins TRBV28 to TRBJ1-1, with D possibly being TRBD1 (5 bases). This CDR3 spans 10 amino acids. Germline V lookup: CDR1 MDHEN, CDR2 SYDVKM. The entire variable domain, with the rest obtained from reference TRBV28 and TRBJ1-1, is as follows: DVKVTQSSRYLVKRTGEKVFLECVQDMDHENMFWYRQDPGLGLRLIYFSYDVKMKEKGDIPEGYSVSREKKERFSLILESASTNQTSMYLCAVIGGEAFFGQGTRLTVV.

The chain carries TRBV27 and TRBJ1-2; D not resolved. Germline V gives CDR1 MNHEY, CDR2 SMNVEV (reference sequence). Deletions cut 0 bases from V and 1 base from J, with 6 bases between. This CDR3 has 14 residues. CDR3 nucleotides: TGTGCCAGCAGTTTATCTGGACTTAACTATGGCTACACCTTC. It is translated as CASSLSGLNYGYTF.

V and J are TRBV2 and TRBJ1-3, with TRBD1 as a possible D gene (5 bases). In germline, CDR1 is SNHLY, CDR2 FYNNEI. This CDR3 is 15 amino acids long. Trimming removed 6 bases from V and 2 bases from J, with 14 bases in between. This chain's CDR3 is CASRRGSVAGNTIYF. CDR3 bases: TGTGCCAGCAGAAGGGGCAGTGTGGCTGGAAACACCATATATTTT. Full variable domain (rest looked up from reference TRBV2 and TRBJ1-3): EPEVTQTPSHQVTQMGQEVILRCVPISNHLYFYWYRQILGQKVEFLVSFYNNEISEKSEIFDDQFSVERPDGSNFTLKIRSTKLEDSAMYFCASRRGSVAGNTIYFGEGSWLTVV.

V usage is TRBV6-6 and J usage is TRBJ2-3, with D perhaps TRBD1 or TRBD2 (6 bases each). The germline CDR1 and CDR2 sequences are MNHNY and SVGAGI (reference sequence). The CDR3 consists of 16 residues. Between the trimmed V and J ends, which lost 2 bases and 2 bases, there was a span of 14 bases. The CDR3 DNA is TGTGCCAGCAGTTACCGGGTAGGGGGGATCACAGATACGCAGTATTTT. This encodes CASSYRVGGITDTQYF.